This record concerns one T cell receptor (beta chain) sequence. The antigen is unknown. The sample belongs to a study of regulatory T cells in long-lasting Graves disease. General observations from the study: Since the sample size was small, accuracy may have been reduced.

Both iRepertoire HTBI primers and Arm-PCR of CDR3 regions were used to build the TCR beta libraries. TCRdb independently ran MiXCR on the multiplex PCR reads; one entry per CDR3 protein. The table shows roughly 400,000 distinct CDR3 sequences, with 20% to 25% occurring only once. Time point indicated: persistent/refractory GD, antithyroid drugs over 5 years with positive TRAb. PBMC-derived RNA was used for the TCR library. Sequencing was performed on peripheral blood mononuclear cells (PBMCs), taken when the disease was refractory, from a patient treated with antithyroid drugs. The sequence derives from a female donor with Graves disease.

The CDR3 loop reads CASIGGGKSADNEQFF. The CDR3 bases are TGTGCCAGCATCGGGGGAGGAAAGAGCGCTGACAATGAGCAGTTCTTC. V usage is TRBV28 and J usage is TRBJ2-1, with a tentative D call TRBD2 (6 bases). Germline V gene lookup returns CDR1 MDHEN and CDR2 SYDVKM. The V gene lost 7 bases and the J gene lost 5 bases, with 21 bases spanning the gap. The CDR3 spans 16 residues. Full variable domain (rest looked up from reference TRBV28 and TRBJ2-1): DVKVTQSSRYLVKRTGEKVFLECVQDMDHENMFWYRQDPGLGLRLIYFSYDVKMKEKGDIPEGYSVSREKKERFSLILESASTNQTSMYLCASIGGGKSADNEQFFGPGTRLTVL.